The clone carrying this T cell receptor beta chain was observed many times. Nobody among the patients had been given any treatment before thyroid surgery. This sample was taken from a study of metastatic and nonmetastatic thyroid tumors. Study in general: Both malignant and benign thyroid patients supplied peripheral blood and tumor or nodule tissue samples, across which the repertoires of these patients were then compared.

The germline CDR1 and CDR2 sequences are MDHEN and SYDVKM. V was trimmed by 5 bases and J by 4 bases, leaving 11 bases between them. This CDR3 spans 13 amino acids. TCRdb re-called clones via MiXCR from the PCR reads. The repertoire holds more than 25,000 clones, 7% to 8% seen once, with 35% to 50% in the top ten. V and J are TRBV28 and TRBJ1-2; D ambiguous. Sequencing was carried out using blood. This clonotype was obtained from a female donor with papillary thyroid cancer or a benign thyroid nodule (not recorded which). Some clones in this sample may be carry-over from other donors' samples. The chain's CDR3 is CASSTTVPYGYTF. In nucleotides, the CDR3 is TGTGCCAGCAGTACAACAGTGCCCTATGGCTACACCTTC.